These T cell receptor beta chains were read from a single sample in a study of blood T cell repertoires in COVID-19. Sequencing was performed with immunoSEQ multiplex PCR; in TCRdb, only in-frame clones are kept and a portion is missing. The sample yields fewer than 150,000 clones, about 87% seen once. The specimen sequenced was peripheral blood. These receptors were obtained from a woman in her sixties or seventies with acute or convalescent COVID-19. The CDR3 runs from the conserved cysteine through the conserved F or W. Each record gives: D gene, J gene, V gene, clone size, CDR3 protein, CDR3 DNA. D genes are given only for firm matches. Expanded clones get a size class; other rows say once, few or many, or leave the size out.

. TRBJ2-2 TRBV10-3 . CAIRQQVTGELFF TGTGCCATCAGGCAACAGGTCACCGGGGAGCTGTTTTTT
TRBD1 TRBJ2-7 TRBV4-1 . CASSQAPTGENYEQYF TGCGCCAGCAGCCAAGCGCCGACAGGGGAGAATTACGAGCAGTACTTC
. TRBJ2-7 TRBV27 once CASSFGGGEQYF TGTGCCAGCAGTTTCGGGGGAGGCGAGCAGTACTTC
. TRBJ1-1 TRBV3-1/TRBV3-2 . CASSQTGVSEAFF TGTGCCAGCAGCCAAACGGGGGTGAGTGAAGCTTTCTTT
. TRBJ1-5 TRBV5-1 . CASSPNGGLGNQPQHF TGCGCCAGCAGCCCCAATGGAGGGTTGGGCAATCAGCCCCAGCATTTT
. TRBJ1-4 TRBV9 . CASSVAGSGEKLFF TGTGCCAGCAGCGTAGCCGGGTCGGGTGAAAAACTGTTTTTT
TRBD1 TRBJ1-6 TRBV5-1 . CASSQGENSPLHF TGCGCCAGCAGCCAGGGGGAAAATTCACCCCTCCACTTT
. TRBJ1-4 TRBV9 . CASSVEGNEKLFF TGTGCCAGCAGCGTCGAGGGAAACGAAAAACTGTTTTTT
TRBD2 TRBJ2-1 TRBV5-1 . CASAEGAGAYREQFF TGCGCCAGCGCCGAGGGAGCGGGGGCCTACCGGGAGCAGTTCTTC
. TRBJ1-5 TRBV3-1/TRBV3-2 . CASSQAESGPQHF TGTGCCAGCAGCCAAGCGGAATCGGGGCCCCAGCATTTT
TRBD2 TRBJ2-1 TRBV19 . CASQLAAAYNEQFF TGTGCCAGCCAACTAGCGGCCGCCTACAATGAGCAGTTCTTC
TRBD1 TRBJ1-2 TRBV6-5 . CASSMGQGGYGYTF TGTGCCAGCAGTATGGGACAGGGAGGCTATGGCTACACCTTC
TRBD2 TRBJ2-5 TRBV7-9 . CASSLEVSGGKTQYF TGTGCCAGCAGCTTAGAAGTTAGCGGGGGGAAGACCCAGTACTTC
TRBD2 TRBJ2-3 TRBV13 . CASSLVLAGVTDTQYF TGTGCCAGCAGCTTAGTACTAGCGGGGGTCACAGATACGCAGTATTTT
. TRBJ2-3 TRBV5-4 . CASSFVPDTQYF TGTGCCAGCAGCTTCGTCCCAGATACGCAGTATTTT
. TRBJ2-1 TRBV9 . CASSVATGGLLNEQFF TGTGCCAGCAGCGTAGCGACGGGGGGCCTACTCAATGAGCAGTTCTTC
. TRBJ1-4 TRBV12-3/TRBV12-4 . CASSLRGNEKLFF TGTGCCAGCAGTTTAAGGGGGAATGAAAAACTGTTTTTT
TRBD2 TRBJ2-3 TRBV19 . CASSSPGGAPDTQYF TGTGCCAGTAGTAGCCCCGGGGGGGCCCCAGATACGCAGTATTTT
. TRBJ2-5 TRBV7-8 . CASSIRQQETQYF TGTGCCAGCAGCATACGCCAGCAAGAGACCCAGTACTTC
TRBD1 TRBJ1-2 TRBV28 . CASSLDRGPRYGYTF TGTGCCAGCAGTCTTGACAGGGGGCCTAGGTATGGCTACACCTTC
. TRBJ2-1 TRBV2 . CASSGGLHKTNEQFF TGTGCCAGCAGTGGCGGCCTACACAAAACCAATGAGCAGTTCTTC
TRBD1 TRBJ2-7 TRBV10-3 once CAISDFRDSDIYEQYF TGTGCCATCAGTGACTTCCGGGACAGTGATATCTACGAGCAGTACTTC
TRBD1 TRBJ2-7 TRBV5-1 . CASSWQGADEQYF TGCGCCAGCAGCTGGCAGGGGGCTGACGAGCAGTACTTC
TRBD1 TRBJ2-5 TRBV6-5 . CASSWDSQETQYF TGTGCCAGCAGCTGGGACAGCCAAGAGACCCAGTACTTC
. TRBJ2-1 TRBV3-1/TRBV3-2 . CASSQDARGNEQFF TGTGCCAGCAGCCAAGACGCCAGGGGCAATGAGCAGTTCTTC
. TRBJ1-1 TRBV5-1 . CATASGVANTEAFF TGCGCCACCGCAAGTGGTGTAGCCAACACTGAAGCTTTCTTT
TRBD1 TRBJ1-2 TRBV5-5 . CASSLSLAGGNYGYTF TGTGCCAGCAGCTTGAGTCTGGCAGGGGGTAACTATGGCTACACCTTC
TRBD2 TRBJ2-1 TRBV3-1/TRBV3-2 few CASSLKLGLADPYNEQFF TGTGCCAGCAGCCTAAAGCTAGGACTAGCGGACCCATACAATGAGCAGTTCTTC
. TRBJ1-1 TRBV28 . CASPPGGGAVNTEAFF TGTGCCAGCCCTCCCGGTGGGGGGGCGGTGAACACTGAAGCTTTCTTT
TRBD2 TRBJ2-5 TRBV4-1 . CASSPIRVGGGTQYF TGCGCCAGCAGCCCAATCAGGGTTGGGGGGGGGACCCAGTACTTC
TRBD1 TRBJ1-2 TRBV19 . CASSPTRDRYGYTF TGTGCCAGTAGTCCTACCCGGGACAGGTATGGCTACACCTTC
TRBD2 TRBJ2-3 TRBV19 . CASSTIAGGRTDTQYF TGTGCCAGTAGTACTATAGCGGGGGGGCGTACAGATACGCAGTATTTT
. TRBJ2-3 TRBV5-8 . CASSLEFVGPSDTQYF TGTGCCAGCAGCTTGGAATTTGTGGGCCCAAGTGATACGCAGTATTTT
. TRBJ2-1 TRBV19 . CASSPIGQSYEQFF TGTGCCAGTAGCCCTATTGGACAGTCCTATGAGCAGTTCTTC
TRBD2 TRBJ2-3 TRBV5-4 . CASALAGPDTQYF TGTGCCAGCGCACTAGCGGGGCCAGATACGCAGTATTTT
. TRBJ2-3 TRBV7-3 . CASSLGLELTDTQYF TGTGCCAGCAGCTTAGGTTTGGAGTTAACAGATACGCAGTATTTT
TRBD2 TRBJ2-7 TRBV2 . CASSRTGLAGYEQYF TGTGCCAGCAGCAGGACGGGACTAGCCGGCTACGAGCAGTACTTC
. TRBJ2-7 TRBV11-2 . CASSKGATISSYEQYF TGTGCCAGCAGCAAAGGGGCGACAATAAGCTCCTACGAGCAGTACTTC
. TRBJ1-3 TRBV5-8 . CASSARPGQETFSGNTIYF TGTGCCAGCAGTGCAAGACCGGGACAAGAAACCTTCTCTGGAAACACCATATATTTT
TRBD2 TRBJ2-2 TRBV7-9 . CALGGLAGNTGELFF TGTGCCTTGGGTGGGCTAGCGGGAAACACCGGGGAGCTGTTTTTT
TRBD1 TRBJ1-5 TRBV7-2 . CASSPAGGFQPQHF TGTGCCAGCAGCCCGGCAGGGGGGTTTCAGCCCCAGCATTTT
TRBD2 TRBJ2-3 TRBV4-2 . CASSQEVLAGRTDTQYF TGTGCCAGCAGCCAAGAGGTTCTAGCGGGGCGCACAGATACGCAGTATTTT
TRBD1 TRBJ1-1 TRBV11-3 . CASSPGQGASTEAFF TGTGCCAGCAGCCCCGGCCAGGGGGCGTCCACTGAAGCTTTCTTT
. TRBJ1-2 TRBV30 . CAWTFRTRGDYGYTF TGTGCCTGGACATTTAGGACAAGAGGCGACTATGGCTACACCTTC
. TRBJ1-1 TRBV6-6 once CASSQGSGSAEAFF TGTGCCAGCAGTCAGGGTTCGGGATCTGCTGAAGCTTTCTTT